Listed here is a single T cell receptor (beta chain). Its specificity is unknown. TCRdb passed the 5' RACE reads through MiXCR, listing each CDR3 protein once. Here the sample spans approximately 260,000 distinct CDR3 sequences, 15% to 20% being singletons. This sample stems from a study of T-cell memory formation after mild COVID-19. Study summary: Across donors, TCR clusters were largely donor specific.

V was cut by 2 bases and J by 7 bases, with 9 bases left in between. The CDR3 length is 13 residues. Germline-derived CDR1 and CDR2 are SGHRS and YFSETQ. General study points: Proof of SARS-CoV-2 specificity was absent for the second-wave clones that crested on day 37. CM and EM subsets held most contracting CD4+ clones; EMRA held CD8+ ones.

This receptor was obtained from a man aged 18 to 35 who had mild COVID-19 (a few samples of this study predate the infection). Cell type and time point are not known. The V and J genes are TRBV5-1 and TRBJ1-4; D possibly corresponds to TRBD1 (5 bases). Sequenced sample: PBMCs or a T cell subset sorted from them (not recorded which). CDR3 bases: TGCGCCAGCAGCTTAGGGGTTGGTGAAAAACTGTTTTTT. It encodes CASSLGVGEKLFF.